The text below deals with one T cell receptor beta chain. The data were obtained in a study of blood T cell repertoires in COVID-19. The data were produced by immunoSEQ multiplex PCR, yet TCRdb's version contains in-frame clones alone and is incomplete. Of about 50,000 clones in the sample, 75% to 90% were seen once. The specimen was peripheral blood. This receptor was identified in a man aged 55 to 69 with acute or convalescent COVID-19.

Here the CDR3 reads CASSYGGTGGFHGELFF. CDR3 sequence (DNA): TGCGCCAGCAGCTATGGTGGGACAGGGGGCTTTCACGGGGAGCTGTTTTTT. This chain joins TRBV5-1 and TRBJ2-2; TRBD1 matches 12 bases. The junction had 10 bases not matched to a gene; V was cut back by 3 bases and J by 7 bases. The CDR3 loop spans 17 amino acids. Per the germline V gene, CDR1 is SGHRS and CDR2 is YFSETQ.